Reported below is one T cell receptor beta chain. Its antigen is not identified. This entry belongs to a study of a mutant IDH1 vaccine in newly diagnosed glioma. Study context: Treated patients comprised about 62% males and about 38% females, mean age roughly 43 years.

The assay was immunoSEQ multiplex PCR, and TCRdb's table has in-frame clones only and misses some. This table holds about 38,000 clones, about 84% found once. Time point indicated: week 5, during vaccination. The content of each vaccine dose was 300 ug of mutant IDH1 20-mer peptide, and topical imiquimod accompanied it. This sequence was found in a man aged 40-49 years with glioma. The input for sequencing was PBMCs, taken from a glioma patient whose treatment included an IDH1 peptide vaccine.

The CDR3 here is CASSNGEGYGYTF. CDR3 nucleotides: TGCGCCAGCAGCAACGGAGAGGGGTATGGCTACACCTTC. V is TRBV5-1 and J is TRBJ1-2; TRBD1 might be the D (5 bases). The CDR3 has 13 residues. V was shortened by 4 bases and J by 5 bases, with 12 bases between the two germline ends. Germline V CDR1 and CDR2: SGHRS, YFSETQ.